This T cell receptor (beta chain) was recorded in a study of T cell changes during pregnancy in multiple sclerosis. Only in-frame clones appear in the TCRdb table, and some are missing; sequencing was by immunoSEQ multiplex PCR. Of around 110,000 clones in the sample, roughly nine tenths were seen once. CDR3 length: 14 amino acids. Germline values: CDR1 MNHEY, CDR2 SVGAGI. Trimming removed 0 bases from V and 3 bases from J; junction bases left unmatched: 2. The specimen comprised peripheral blood, sampled before pregnancy. This TCR was sampled from a female donor with multiple sclerosis, enrolled in a pregnancy study. The rearrangement joins TRBV6-5 to TRBJ2-7; the match to TRBD1 covers 7 bases. DNA of the CDR3: TGTGCCAGCAGTTACTCGGACAGGTTCTACGAGCAGTACTTC. This sequence encodes CASSYSDRFYEQYF.